These T cell receptor beta chains were read from a single sample in a study of T cell responses to AZD1222 COVID-19 vaccine. The method was immunoSEQ multiplex PCR; TCRdb's version includes in-frame clones alone and lacks a portion of them. The table lists about 110,000 clones, approximately 94% of them singletons, with 2.5% to 3% in the top ten. Material: peripheral blood, obtained 28 days after the second AZD1222 dose. The receptors were sampled from an adult who received the AZD1222 COVID-19 vaccine. The CDR3 runs from the conserved cysteine through the conserved F or W. The D gene is left open where the match is weak. Expanded clones are given a class, and other clones once, few, many or no size at all.

TRBD1	TRBV4-1	TRBJ1-2	.	CASSQGQGGYYGYTF	TGCGCCAGCAGCCAAGGACAGGGGGGATACTATGGCTACACCTTC
.	TRBV19	TRBJ1-1	.	CASNLRGTSEAFF	TGTGCCAGTAACCTGAGGGGAACAAGTGAAGCTTTCTTT
TRBD2	TRBV7-6	TRBJ2-2	.	CASSNALAGDNTGELFF	TGTGCCAGCAGCAATGCCCTAGCGGGGGACAACACCGGGGAGCTGTTTTTT
TRBD1	TRBV5-4	TRBJ2-7	once	CASSTGNTGVGSYEQYF	TGTGCCAGCAGTACGGGGAACACAGGGGTGGGGTCCTACGAGCAGTACTTC
.	TRBV5-6	TRBJ1-1	.	CASRMRLQNTEAFF	TGTGCCAGCAGAATGAGGCTACAGAACACTGAAGCTTTCTTT
.	TRBV29-1	TRBJ2-1	.	CSVEGPRGTHNEQFF	TGCAGCGTTGAAGGTCCGAGGGGAACCCACAATGAGCAGTTCTTC
.	TRBV24-1	TRBJ1-1	.	CATSDTGEAFF	TGTGCCACCAGTGATACAGGGGAAGCTTTCTTT
.	TRBV9	TRBJ2-1	once	CASSPGGGQFF	TGTGCCAGCTCCCCAGGGGGGGGACAGTTCTTC
.	TRBV18	TRBJ1-6	.	CATQESESITSPLHF	TGTGCCACACAAGAGTCCGAGTCCATAACCTCACCCCTCCACTTT
.	TRBV19	TRBJ1-1	.	CASSIDRGMNTEAFF	TGTGCCAGTAGTATAGATCGAGGCATGAACACTGAAGCTTTCTTT
.	TRBV6-1	TRBJ2-5	.	CASSEGMGKGETQYF	TGTGCCAGCAGTGAAGGGATGGGTAAAGGGGAGACCCAGTACTTC
.	TRBV19	TRBJ1-3	.	CASSARGTIVENTIYF	TGTGCCAGTAGTGCACGGGGCACGATCGTCGAAAACACCATATATTTT
.	TRBV27	TRBJ1-6	.	CASSIEGETPPLHF	TGTGCCAGCAGTATTGAGGGGGAAACGCCACCCCTCCACTTT
TRBD1	TRBV23-1	TRBJ1-1	.	CASSPLGQGLVGCTEAFF	TGCGCCAGCAGTCCGCTCGGACAGGGGCTGGTTGGATGCACTGAAGCTTTCTTT
TRBD1	TRBV6-5	TRBJ1-2	.	CASSYSGTADYGYTF	TGTGCCAGCAGTTACTCAGGGACAGCAGACTATGGCTACACCTTC
.	TRBV27	TRBJ1-4	.	CASRFGGGNEKLFF	TGTGCCAGCAGGTTCGGGGGAGGTAATGAAAAACTGTTTTTT
.	TRBV28	TRBJ1-2	once	CASSLGTDIYGYTF	TGTGCCAGCAGTTTAGGCACCGACATATATGGCTACACCTTC
.	TRBV5-5	TRBJ2-7	.	CASSLIPGTSYEQYF	TGTGCCAGCAGCTTGATTCCCGGGACAAGCTACGAGCAGTACTTC
TRBD2	TRBV7-2	TRBJ2-7	.	CASSLNSGGSYEQYF	TGTGCCAGCAGCTTAAATTCGGGAGGGTCCTACGAGCAGTACTTC
.	TRBV9	TRBJ1-3	.	CASSVYRVRRDTIYF	TGTGCCAGCAGCGTATACCGTGTCCGTCGGGACACCATATATTTT
TRBD1	TRBV15	TRBJ2-7	.	CATSRGDRIGTEQYF	TGTGCCACCAGCAGGGGGGACAGAATTGGAACCGAGCAGTACTTC
.	TRBV18	TRBJ1-1	.	CASTRTRDTEAFF	TGTGCCAGCACTCGAACCAGGGATACTGAAGCTTTCTTT
.	TRBV19	TRBJ2-3	.	CASRPRGDSTDTQYF	TGTGCCAGTAGGCCGAGGGGTGACAGTACAGATACGCAGTATTTT
.	TRBV7-8	TRBJ1-5	.	CASSFNRVSNQPQHF	TGTGCCAGCAGCTTTAACAGAGTTAGCAATCAGCCCCAGCATTTT
.	TRBV3-1/TRBV3-2	TRBJ1-5	.	CASNGGAGQPQHF	TGTGCCAGCAACGGGGGGGCGGGTCAGCCCCAGCATTTT
TRBD1	TRBV10-3	TRBJ1-1	.	CAIRETGREEAFF	TGTGCCATCAGAGAGACAGGGAGAGAGGAAGCTTTCTTT
TRBD1	TRBV6-5	TRBJ1-1	.	CASSPRQGENTEAFF	TGTGCCAGCAGTCCCCGACAGGGGGAAAACACTGAAGCTTTCTTT
.	TRBV18	TRBJ1-5	.	CASSGQGEAQPQHF	TGTGCCAGCTCCGGGCAAGGGGAGGCTCAGCCCCAGCATTTT
.	TRBV18	TRBJ2-5	.	CASSARGQETQYF	TGTGCCAGCTCGGCGCGGGGCCAAGAGACCCAGTACTTC